This T cell receptor beta chain was identified during a study of OX40 agonist ivuxolimab in advanced cancers. This clone was counted once. Its specificity is not known. The assay was immunoSEQ multiplex PCR, and TCRdb's table has in-frame clones only and misses some. The table lists approximately 19,000 clones, around 82% of them singletons, with 11% in the top ten. General observations from the study: The CD4+ and CD8+ T cells in the blood had expanded clonally by week 6 at 0.1 to 3.0 mg/kg. There were also nonresponders showing low normalized T-cell clonal expansion.

Per the germline V gene, CDR1 is SGHNT and CDR2 is YYREEE (reference sequence). The CDR3 loop spans 15 amino acids. The V segment lost 4 bases and the J segment 4 bases; nucleotides outside the gene matches: 7. Here the sequenced sample was CD4+ or CD8+ T cells sorted from blood, taken in a trial of the OX40 agonist ivuxolimab. The sequence derives from an adult with an advanced solid tumor such as melanoma, head and neck, liver or kidney cancer. The rearrangement links TRBV5-4 to TRBJ2-5, with 10 bases lining up with TRBD1. The CDR3 sequence is CASSRGQGMRETQYF. The CDR3 DNA reads as TGTGCCAGCAGCCGGGGACAGGGGATGAGAGAGACCCAGTACTTC. Supplemented by reference TRBV5-4 and TRBJ2-5, the full variable domain reads ETGVTQSPTHLIKTRGQQVTLRCSSQSGHNTVSWYQQALGQGPQFIFQYYREEENGRGNFPPRFSGLQFPNYSSELNVNALELDDSALYLCASSRGQGMRETQYFGPGTRLLVL.